These T cell receptor beta chains were read from a single sample in a study of cytomegalovirus exposure and HLA in healthy donors. Only in-frame clones appear in the TCRdb table, and some are missing; sequencing was by immunoSEQ multiplex PCR. The data contain roughly 200,000 clones, roughly 85% of them singletons. The sequenced material came from PBMCs. The receptors were gathered from a woman aged 50 to 60 in good health and CMV-seronegative. Each CDR3 is given with its conserved first and last residue. The order of the fields is CDR3 protein, CDR3 DNA, D gene, V gene, clone size, J gene. The D gene is left open where the match is weak. Where a row states a size, it is once, few, many or the class of an expanded clone; other rows omit it.

CASRPDRGLTYEQYF | TGTGCCAGCAGGCCCGACAGGGGCTTAACCTACGAGCAGTACTTC | TRBD1 | TRBV6-5 | once | TRBJ2-7
CSVISGRAGETQYF | TGCAGCGTTATTAGCGGGAGGGCTGGAGAGACCCAGTACTTC | TRBD2 | TRBV29-1 | . | TRBJ2-5
CARSGGSTDTQYF | TGTGCCAGAAGCGGAGGGAGCACAGATACGCAGTATTTT | . | TRBV27 | . | TRBJ2-3
CASTDQGLANYGYTF | TGTGCCAGTACTGACCAGGGTTTAGCTAACTATGGCTACACCTTC | . | TRBV19 | . | TRBJ1-2
CASSLERGSQGFSYEQYF | TGTGCCAGCAGCTTAGAAAGGGGCAGCCAAGGATTCTCCTACGAGCAGTACTTC | . | TRBV7-2 | . | TRBJ2-7
CASSVGDGGFSGNTIYF | TGTGCCAGCAGCGTAGGGGATGGGGGCTTCTCTGGAAACACCATATATTTT | . | TRBV9 | . | TRBJ1-3
CASSSDRGPQETQYF | TGTGCCAGCAGCTCTGACAGGGGGCCTCAAGAGACCCAGTACTTC | TRBD1 | TRBV27 | . | TRBJ2-5
CASSSPGTGNQPQHF | TGTGCCAGCAGCTCTCCGGGGACAGGTAATCAGCCCCAGCATTTT | TRBD1 | TRBV28 | . | TRBJ1-5
CASREPGLGTDTQYF | TGTGCCAGTCGTGAACCGGGACTCGGTACAGATACGCAGTATTTT | . | TRBV19 | . | TRBJ2-3
CASSPRLAGGGRDEQFF | TGTGCCAGCAGCCCAAGACTAGCGGGAGGGGGGAGGGATGAGCAGTTCTTC | TRBD2 | TRBV5-4 | once | TRBJ2-1
CASSFGAGESTDTQYF | TGTGCCAGCAGCTTTGGGGCGGGAGAGAGCACAGATACGCAGTATTTT | TRBD2 | TRBV11-2 | . | TRBJ2-3
CASSRTGSIPEAFF | TGTGCCAGTAGCCGGACAGGGTCCATTCCTGAAGCTTTCTTT | TRBD1 | TRBV19 | . | TRBJ1-1
CASSFGVAGGNEQYF | TGTGCCAGCAGCTTTGGGGTAGCGGGGGGGAACGAGCAGTACTTC | TRBD2 | TRBV5-4 | . | TRBJ2-7
CSVYKETQYF | TGCAGCGTTTATAAAGAGACCCAGTACTTC | . | TRBV29-1 | few | TRBJ2-5
CASSPRRQGANSSGANVLTF | TGTGCCAGCTCACCTCGACGACAGGGGGCGAACTCCTCTGGGGCCAACGTCCTGACTTTC | TRBD1 | TRBV18 | few | TRBJ2-6
CASRAGQLNQPQHF | TGTGCCAGCAGGGCGGGGCAGTTGAATCAGCCCCAGCATTTT | . | TRBV6-1 | . | TRBJ1-5
CASRVQGVVDTQYF | TGTGCCAGCAGGGTTCAGGGGGTGGTGGATACGCAGTATTTT | TRBD1 | TRBV2 | once | TRBJ2-3
CASSATGGGGDQPQHF | TGTGCCAGCAGCGCTACAGGGGGCGGGGGTGATCAGCCCCAGCATTTT | TRBD1 | TRBV9 | . | TRBJ1-5
CASSPLGQFYEQYF | TGTGCCAGTAGTCCGCTAGGACAGTTCTACGAGCAGTACTTC | . | TRBV19 | . | TRBJ2-7
CASSFLGVNTEAFF | TGTGCCAGCAGTTTCCTAGGTGTGAACACTGAAGCTTTCTTT | . | TRBV28 | . | TRBJ1-1
CASSQEGLAYTGELFF | TGCGCCAGCAGCCAAGAGGGACTAGCGTACACCGGGGAGCTGTTTTTT | TRBD2 | TRBV4-3 | few | TRBJ2-2
CATSRDPFQIANYGYTF | TGTGCCACCAGCAGAGATCCCTTCCAGATTGCTAACTATGGCTACACCTTC | . | TRBV15 | . | TRBJ1-2
CASSIAAGTGETQYF | TGTGCCAGTAGTATAGCGGCGGGTACAGGGGAGACCCAGTACTTC | . | TRBV19 | . | TRBJ2-5
CASSRLSLYTEQYF | TGTGCCAGCAGCCGTCTATCTTTATATACCGAGCAGTACTTC | . | TRBV28 | few | TRBJ2-7
CASSQERTAYEQYF | TGCGCCAGCAGCCAAGAACGGACAGCCTACGAGCAGTACTTC | . | TRBV4-1 | . | TRBJ2-7
CASSTGLAGASRPCEQYF | TGTGCCAGCAGTACAGGACTAGCGGGAGCCTCTCGCCCCTGCGAGCAGTACTTC | TRBD2 | TRBV2 | . | TRBJ2-7
CASSLSRGRRTGELSF | TGTGCCAGCAGTTTATCCAGGGGGCGCCGAACCGGGGAGCTGTCTTTT | TRBD1 | TRBV27 | . | TRBJ2-2
CASSLVQGSGGWKYNEQFF | TGTGCCAGCAGCTTAGTTCAAGGATCGGGGGGGTGGAAGTACAATGAGCAGTTCTTC | TRBD2 | TRBV13 | . | TRBJ2-1
CASSSGQPGAYEQYF | TGCGCCAGCAGCTCAGGACAGCCTGGAGCCTACGAGCAGTACTTC | . | TRBV5-1 | . | TRBJ2-7